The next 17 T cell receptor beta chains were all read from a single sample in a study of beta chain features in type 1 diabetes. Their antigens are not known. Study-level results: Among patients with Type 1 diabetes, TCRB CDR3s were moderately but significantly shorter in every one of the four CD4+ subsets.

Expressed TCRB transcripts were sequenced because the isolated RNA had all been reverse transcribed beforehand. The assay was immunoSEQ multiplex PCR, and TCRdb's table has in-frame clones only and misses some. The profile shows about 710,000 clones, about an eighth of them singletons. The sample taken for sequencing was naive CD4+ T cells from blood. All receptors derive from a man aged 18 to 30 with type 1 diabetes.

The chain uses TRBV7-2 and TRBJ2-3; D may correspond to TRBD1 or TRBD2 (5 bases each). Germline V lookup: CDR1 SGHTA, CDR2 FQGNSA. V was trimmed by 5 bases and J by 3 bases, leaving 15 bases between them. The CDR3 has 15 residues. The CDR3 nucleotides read TGTGCCAGCAGCGCGCTCGGGACCTATACAGATACGCAGTATTTT. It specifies CASSALGTYTDTQYF.

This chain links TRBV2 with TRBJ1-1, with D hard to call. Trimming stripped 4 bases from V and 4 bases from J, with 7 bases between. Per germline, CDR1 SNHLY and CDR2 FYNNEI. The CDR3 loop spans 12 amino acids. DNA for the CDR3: TGTGCCAGCAGTGTGAGTGGCACTGAAGCTTTCTTT. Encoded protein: CASSVSGTEAFF.

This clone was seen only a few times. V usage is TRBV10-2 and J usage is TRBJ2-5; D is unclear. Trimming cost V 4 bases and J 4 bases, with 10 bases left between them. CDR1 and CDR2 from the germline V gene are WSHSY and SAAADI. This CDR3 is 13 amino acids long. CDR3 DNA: TGCGCCAGCAGTGCAAGATGGGGAGAGACCCAGTACTTC. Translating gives CASSARWGETQYF.

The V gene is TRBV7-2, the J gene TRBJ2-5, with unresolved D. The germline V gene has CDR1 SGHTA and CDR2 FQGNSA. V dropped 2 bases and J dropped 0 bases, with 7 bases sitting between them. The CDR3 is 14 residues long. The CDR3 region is CASSLSGHQETQYF. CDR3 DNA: TGTGCCAGCAGCTTATCTGGGCACCAAGAGACCCAGTACTTC.

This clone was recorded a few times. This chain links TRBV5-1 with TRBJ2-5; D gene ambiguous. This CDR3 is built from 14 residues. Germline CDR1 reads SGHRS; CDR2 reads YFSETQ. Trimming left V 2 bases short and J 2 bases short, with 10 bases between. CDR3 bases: TGCGCCAGCAGCTTTAGGCAGAGGCAAGAGACCCAGTACTTC. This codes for CASSFRQRQETQYF.

CDR3 region: CASSPREARNTEAFF. The DNA of the CDR3 is TGTGCCAGCTCACCAAGAGAGGCGAGGAACACTGAAGCTTTCTTT. The J gene is TRBJ1-1, the V gene TRBV18; unclear D gene. The V gene's germline CDR1 is KGHSH and CDR2 LQKENI. Trimming took 2 bases from V and 1 from J, leaving 11 bases between them. The CDR3 is 15 residues long.

CDR3 DNA: TGTGCCAGCAGCCAAGATCCCGGCAGGTGGGACACTGAAGCTTTCTTT. Translated: CASSQDPGRWDTEAFF. The chain has TRBV14 and TRBJ1-1; D unresolved. Trimming cost V 0 bases and J 3 bases, with 14 bases left between them. The CDR3 is 16 residues long. Germline CDR1 is SGHDN and CDR2 is FVKESK.

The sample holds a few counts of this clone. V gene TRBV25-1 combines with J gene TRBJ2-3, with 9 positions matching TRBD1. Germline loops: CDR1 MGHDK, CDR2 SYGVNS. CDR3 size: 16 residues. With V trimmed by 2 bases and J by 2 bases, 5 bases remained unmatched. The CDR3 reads CASSEQGQGNTDTQYF. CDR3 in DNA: TGTGCCAGCAGTGAACAGGGACAGGGCAACACAGATACGCAGTATTTT. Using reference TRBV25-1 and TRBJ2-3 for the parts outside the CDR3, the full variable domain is EADIYQTPRYLVIGTGKKITLECSQTMGHDKMYWYQQDPGMELHLIHYSYGVNSTEKGDLSSESTVSRIRTEHFPLTLESARPSHTSQYLCASSEQGQGNTDTQYFGPGTRLTVL.

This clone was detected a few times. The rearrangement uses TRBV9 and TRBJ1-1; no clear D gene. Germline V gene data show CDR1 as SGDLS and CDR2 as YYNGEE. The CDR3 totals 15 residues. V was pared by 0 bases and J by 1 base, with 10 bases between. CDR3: CASSVDYRSNTEAFF. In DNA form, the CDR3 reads TGTGCCAGCAGCGTAGATTACCGGTCGAACACTGAAGCTTTCTTT. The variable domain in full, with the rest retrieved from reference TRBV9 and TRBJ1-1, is DSGVTQTPKHLITATGQRVTLRCSPRSGDLSVYWYQQSLDQGLQFLIQYYNGEERAKGNILERFSAQQFPDLHSELNLSSLELGDSALYFCASSVDYRSNTEAFFGQGTRLTVV.

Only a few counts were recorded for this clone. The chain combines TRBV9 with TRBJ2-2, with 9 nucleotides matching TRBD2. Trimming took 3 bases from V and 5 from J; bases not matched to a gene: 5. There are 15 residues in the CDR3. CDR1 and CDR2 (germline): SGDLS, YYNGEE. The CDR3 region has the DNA TGTGCCAGCAGCGCGTCTAGCGGGGTAACCGGGGAGCTGTTTTTT. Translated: CASSASSGVTGELFF. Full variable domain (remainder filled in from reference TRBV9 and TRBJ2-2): DSGVTQTPKHLITATGQRVTLRCSPRSGDLSVYWYQQSLDQGLQFLIQYYNGEERAKGNILERFSAQQFPDLHSELNLSSLELGDSALYFCASSASSGVTGELFFGEGSRLTVL.

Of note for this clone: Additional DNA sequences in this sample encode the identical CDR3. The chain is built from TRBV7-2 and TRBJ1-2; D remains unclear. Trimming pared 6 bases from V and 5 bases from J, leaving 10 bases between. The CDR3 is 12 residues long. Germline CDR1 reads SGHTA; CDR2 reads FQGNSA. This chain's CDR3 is CASSLDLYGYTF. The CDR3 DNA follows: TGTGCCAGCAGTTTGGACTTATATGGCTACACCTTC.

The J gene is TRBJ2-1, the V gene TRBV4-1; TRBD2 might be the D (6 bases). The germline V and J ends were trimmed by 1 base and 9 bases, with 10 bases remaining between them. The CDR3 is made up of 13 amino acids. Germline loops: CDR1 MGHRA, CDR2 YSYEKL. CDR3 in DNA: TGCGCCAGCAGCCAAGGCCCCGGGGGTGAGCAGTTCTTC. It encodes CASSQGPGGEQFF.

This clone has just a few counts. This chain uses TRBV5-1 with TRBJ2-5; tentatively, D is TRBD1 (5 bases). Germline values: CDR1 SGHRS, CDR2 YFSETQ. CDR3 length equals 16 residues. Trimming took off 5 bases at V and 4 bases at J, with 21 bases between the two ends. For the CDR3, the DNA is TGCGCCAGCAGTAGGAGAGGATCAGGGAACGTAGAGACCCAGTACTTC. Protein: CASSRRGSGNVETQYF.

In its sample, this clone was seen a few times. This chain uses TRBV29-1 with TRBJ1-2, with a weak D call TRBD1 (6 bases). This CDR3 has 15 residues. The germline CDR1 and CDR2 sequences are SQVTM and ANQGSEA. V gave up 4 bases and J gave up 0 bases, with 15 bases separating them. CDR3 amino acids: CSVVDSFLANYGYTF. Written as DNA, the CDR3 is TGCAGCGTTGTGGACAGCTTTTTAGCTAACTATGGCTACACCTTC. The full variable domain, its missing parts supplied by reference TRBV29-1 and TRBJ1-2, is SAVISQKPSRDICQRGTSLTIQCQVDSQVTMMFWYRQQPGQSLTLIATANQGSEATYESGFVIDKFPISRPNLTFSTLTVSNMSPEDSSIYLCSVVDSFLANYGYTFGSGTRLTVV.

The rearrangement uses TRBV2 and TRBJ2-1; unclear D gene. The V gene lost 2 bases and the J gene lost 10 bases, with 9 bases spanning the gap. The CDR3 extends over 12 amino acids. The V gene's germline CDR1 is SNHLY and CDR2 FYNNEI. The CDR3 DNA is TGTGCCAGCAGTGAACCTCCTTCCGAGCAGTTCTTC. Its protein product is CASSEPPSEQFF.

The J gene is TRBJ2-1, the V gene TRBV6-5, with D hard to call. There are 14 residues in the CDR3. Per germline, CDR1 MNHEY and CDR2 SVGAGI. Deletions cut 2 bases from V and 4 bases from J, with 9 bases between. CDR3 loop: CASSYRAAYNEQFF. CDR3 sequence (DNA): TGTGCCAGCAGTTACCGGGCAGCTTACAATGAGCAGTTCTTC.

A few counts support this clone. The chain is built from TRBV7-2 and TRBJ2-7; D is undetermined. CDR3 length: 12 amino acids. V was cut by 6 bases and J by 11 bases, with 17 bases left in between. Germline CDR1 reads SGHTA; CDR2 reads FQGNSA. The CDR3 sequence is CASRAPPTLEYF. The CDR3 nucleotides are TGTGCCAGCAGGGCCCCCCCTACCCTTGAGTACTTC.